This T cell receptor (beta chain) was documented in a study of human T cells and chemical hapten exposure. The ends were cut back, 8 bases at V and 5 bases at J, with 10 bases in the middle. The CDR3 covers 13 residues. The V gene's germline CDR1 is MNHEY and CDR2 SMNVEV (reference sequence). Time point in this sample: patch test 1, 2 weeks after DPC sensitization. Treatment given: therapeutic diphenylcyclopropenone sensitization with weekly scalp DPC. Whole-study findings and limits: DPC sensitization left the count of TCRs above 1 in 1000 unchanged.

TCRdb called the RACE reads again in MiXCR, with one record for every CDR3 protein. Altogether some 350,000 distinct CDR3 sequences are present, around 6.9% being singletons, with the ten largest covering around 8.4%. As concerns this clonotype: Its target is unknown.

The sequence was obtained from a woman between 18 and 29 years old with alopecia areata. Some clones in this sample may be carry-over from other donors' samples. The rearrangement links TRBV27 to TRBJ1-6; D may be TRBD1 (6 bases). Sequencing used whole blood, obtained in connection with sensitization to the hapten diphenylcyclopropenone (DPC). CDR3 in DNA: TGTGCCAGCTGTACAGGGAATAATTCACCCCTCCACTTT. It encodes CASCTGNNSPLHF.